This T cell receptor (beta chain) is from a study of blood T cell repertoires in COVID-19. About the study: Samples came from the United States, Italy and Spain, spanning acute and convalescent COVID-19. PBMCs, B-cell-depleted T cells, or T cells provided the cDNA or gDNA that made up the material.

In the study's own analysis: Quantification of nucleated cells was approximated via reference gene primer amplification. Produced via immunoSEQ multiplex PCR; TCRdb's table is partial and in-frame only. V and J calls and clone size follow that table, whereas D and trimming were derived from the DNA. The sample records 120,000 or so clones, approximately 86% being singletons. This CDR3 has 15 residues. The J segment lost 2 bases and the V segment lost 4 bases, leaving 9 bases of the junction unmatched. Germline CDR1 reads SGHKS; CDR2 reads YYEKEE (reference sequence). Sequencing was carried out using peripheral blood. This receptor was identified in a woman aged 45-65 years with active or convalescent COVID-19. The chain carries TRBV5-5 and TRBJ2-7; TRBD1 matches at 7 bases. CDR3 sequence: CASSLPRGRTYEQYF. DNA of the CDR3: TGTGCCAGCAGCCTCCCCAGGGGGAGAACCTACGAGCAGTACTTC.